These 27 T cell receptor beta chains share one sample of origin, sequenced in a study of regulatory T cells in long-lasting Graves disease (dated by TCRdb to the early 2020s). The sample's time point label, in plain terms: newly diagnosed GD, antithyroid drugs for less than 3 months. For both TCR sequencing and RNA sequencing, RNA was extracted from PBMCs using TRIzol. Receptors were amplified or captured by multiplex PCR. The data were produced on an Illumina HiSeq 4000. CDR3 regions were amplified by Arm-PCR with iRepertoire HTBI primers to construct TCR beta libraries. TCRdb handled the public reads itself, with Q25 trimming in fastp and clone calling in MiXCR, and kept productive beta chains. Each entry is one CDR3 protein sequence, shown with its most common DNA and genes. The sample has about 520,000 distinct CDR3 sequences on record, 12% of them singletons. The leading ten clones occupy approximately 9% of the sample.

The data were also submitted as part of a second study, on T cells in Graves' hyperthyroidism and ophthalmopathy.

The sequenced sample was peripheral blood mononuclear cells (PBMCs), obtained at new diagnosis, from a patient treated with antithyroid drugs. The origin of the receptors is a woman aged 25 to 45 with Graves disease. Donor details come from another sample of the same person, matched by shared clones.

The chain recombines TRBV28 with TRBJ2-7; D may be TRBD2 (6 bases). Per the germline V gene, CDR1 is MDHEN and CDR2 is SYDVKM. This CDR3 has 16 residues. Trimming pared 4 bases from V and 5 bases from J, leaving 21 bases between. The DNA of the CDR3 is TGTGCCAGCAGTTACTCGTGGCTAGCGTTCACTCACGAGCAGTACTTC. Its protein is CASSYSWLAFTHEQYF.

As to this clonotype: A far bigger clonotype differs at one base, so this is likely a read error. This chain connects TRBV27 to TRBJ2-5; 10 nucleotides line up with TRBD2. The assigned J gene may be wrong: the sequence end matches TRBJ2-1 better. The CDR3 is 18 residues long. Germline V gene data show CDR1 as MNHEY and CDR2 as SMNVEV (reference sequence). This chain's CDR3 is CASSPGLADDLAGYEQFF. The DNA of the CDR3 is TGTGCCAGCAGTCCCGGACTAGCGGATGACCTTGCAGGGTATGAGCAGTTCTTC.

This clonotype was observed a handful of times. In this CDR3 the conserved last residue, phenylalanine or tryptophan, is missing, so a read error is likely. The chain couples TRBV19 to TRBJ2-1; 7 positions match TRBD2. This CDR3 spans 14 amino acids. Per the germline V gene, CDR1 is LNHDA and CDR2 is SQIVND (reference sequence). V trimming: 4 bases; J trimming: 2 bases; junction bases outside the gene matches: 2. The CDR3 here is CASSRGGPYNEQFL. The CDR3 nucleotides read TGTGCCAGTAGTAGGGGGGGACCCTACAATGAGCAGTTCCTC.

This clonotype came up many times. The rearrangement links TRBV20-1 to TRBJ2-7; 7 positions match TRBD1. Germline lookup yields CDR1 DFQATT and CDR2 SNEGSKA (reference sequence). Germline trimming cut 5 bases from V and 6 bases from J; bases unmatched to any gene: 13. The CDR3 is 14 amino acids. CDR3 sequence: CSAQTGTRGREQYF. CDR3 in DNA: TGCAGTGCTCAAACCGGGACAAGGGGGCGCGAGCAGTACTTC.

This clonotype was found many times. The chain has TRBV11-3 and TRBJ1-2; 7 nucleotides align to TRBD1. The germline gives CDR1 SGHNT, CDR2 YENEEA. There are 15 residues in the CDR3. Trimming at V came to 5 bases and at J to 0 bases, leaving 6 bases not matched to a gene. CDR3: CASSERDRANYGYTF. DNA for the CDR3: TGTGCCAGCAGCGAGCGGGACAGAGCTAACTATGGCTACACCTTC.

A note on this clonotype: A read error may produce the germline difference seen at one junction end. The V and J genes are TRBV10-3 and TRBJ1-3; no definite D call. This CDR3 is built from 11 residues. Per the germline V gene, CDR1 is ENHRY and CDR2 is SYGVKD. Here the CDR3 reads CAISNKTHWNF. The CDR3 DNA is TGTGCCATCAGTAATAAGACTCACTGGAATTTT.

The J gene is TRBJ1-2, the V gene TRBV20-1; a possible D gene is TRBD1 (6 bases). CDR1 is DFQATT, CDR2 SNEGSKA, per germline (reference sequence). The ends were cut back, 5 bases at V and 6 bases at J, with 16 bases in the middle. CDR3 length: 13 amino acids. The CDR3 nucleotides are TGCAGTGCTCCTGAAGGGGGATGGAATGGCTACACCTTC. It yields the protein CSAPEGGWNGYTF.

In this sample, this clonotype turned up many times. The chain employs TRBV11-1 and TRBJ2-5, with 8 bases aligning to TRBD1. CDR1 and CDR2 (germline): SGHAT, FQDESV (reference sequence). CDR3 length: 14 amino acids. V shed 5 bases and J 2 bases; nucleotides not matched to a gene: 4. The CDR3 DNA reads TGTGCCAGCAGCCCGAGACAGGGGCAAGAGACCCAGTACTTC. The encoded protein is CASSPRQGQETQYF.

Ten or more counts support this clonotype. The chain uses TRBV6-1 and TRBJ1-5, with 7 nucleotides matching TRBD1. This CDR3 comprises 14 residues. Unmatched junction bases numbered 9, after V lost 10 bases and J lost 3 bases. Germline loops: CDR1 MNHNS, CDR2 SASEGT. DNA for the CDR3: TGTGCCATTTCACCGGGACAGATCAATCAGCCCCAGCATTTT. Residues: CAISPGQINQPQHF.

About this clonotype itself: One end of the junction varies from germline; a read error may be responsible. This chain connects TRBV19 to TRBJ1-5; D may be TRBD1 (6 bases). The germline CDR1 and CDR2 sequences are LNHDA and SQIVND (reference sequence). The CDR3 loop spans 14 amino acids. As DNA, the CDR3 is TGTGCCAGTAGTTTTTGGACAGCCAATCAGCCCAAGCATTTT. This sequence encodes CASSFWTANQPKHF.

This clonotype has at least ten counts. The chain links TRBV30 to TRBJ2-5; D gene ambiguous. V was pared by 2 bases and J by 5 bases, with 12 bases between. This CDR3 region has 13 residues. Germline CDR1 is GTSNPN and CDR2 is SVGIG (reference sequence). The CDR3 is CAWSLGWSETQYF. CDR3 nucleotide sequence: TGTGCCTGGAGTCTAGGATGGTCGGAGACCCAGTACTTC.

This clonotype was found many times. The chain combines TRBV10-3 with TRBJ2-7, with D possibly TRBD1 on 6 matching bases. Germline CDR1 ENHRY, CDR2 SYGVKD. The CDR3 has 14 residues. Trimming cost V 1 base and J 2 bases, with 9 bases left between them. The CDR3 here is CAISEYGDTYEQYF. As DNA, the CDR3 is TGTGCCATCAGTGAGTACGGGGACACCTACGAGCAGTACTTC.

V is TRBV28 and J is TRBJ2-7; TRBD1 is a possible D gene (6 bases). This CDR3 spans 16 amino acids. Trimming removed 2 bases from V and 0 bases from J, with 14 bases in between. CDR1 and CDR2 (germline): MDHEN, SYDVKM. In DNA form, the CDR3 reads TGTGCCAGCAGTTTAGTTTCTGGGGGCGTCTCCTACGAGCAGTACTTC. It specifies CASSLVSGGVSYEQYF. Drawing the rest from reference TRBV28 and TRBJ2-7, the complete variable domain is DVKVTQSSRYLVKRTGEKVFLECVQDMDHENMFWYRQDPGLGLRLIYFSYDVKMKEKGDIPEGYSVSREKKERFSLILESASTNQTSMYLCASSLVSGGVSYEQYFGPGTRLTVT.

This clonotype was counted at least ten times. This sequence joins TRBV7-2 and TRBJ1-4; 10 nucleotides match TRBD1. This CDR3 contains 16 residues. V was clipped by 1 base and J by 6 bases; unmatched bases: 5. In germline, CDR1 is SGHTA, CDR2 FQGNSA. In nucleotides, the CDR3 is TGTGCCAGCAGCTTAGGGGTGGACAGGGGGTATGAAAAACTGTTTTTT. It encodes CASSLGVDRGYEKLFF.

Only a few counts were recorded for this clonotype. This rearrangement joins TRBV6-5 to TRBJ1-5, with TRBD1 identical over 10 bases. The germline gives CDR1 MNHEY, CDR2 SVGAGI. With 4 bases clipped from V and 2 bases from J, the junction kept 2 bases outside the gene matches. This CDR3 has 15 residues. CDR3 sequence: CASSWDRGGNQPQHF. CDR3 DNA sequence: TGTGCCAGCAGTTGGGACAGGGGAGGCAATCAGCCCCAGCATTTT.

The genes are TRBV20-1 and TRBJ2-5; 7 bases align to TRBD2. V lost 3 bases to trimming and J lost 4 bases; unmatched junction nucleotides: 14. The CDR3 extends over 16 amino acids. Looked up from germline, CDR1 is DFQATT and CDR2 is SNEGSKA (reference sequence). The CDR3 bases are TGCAGTGCTAGGTACCTCGCGGCGGGAGAGAGAGAGACCCAGTACTTC. Its translation: CSARYLAAGERETQYF.

A word on this clonotype: This likely stems from a read error, as it lies one base from a far larger clone. Likely a read error: the CDR3 ends without its conserved phenylalanine or tryptophan. The rearrangement links TRBV11-2 to TRBJ1-4; D is perhaps TRBD1 (5 bases). With 5 bases removed from V and 8 bases from J, the gap between germline ends came to 9 bases. CDR1 is SGHAT, CDR2 FQNNGV, per germline. This CDR3 has 12 residues. CDR3 region: CASSGGIEKLFL. The CDR3, as DNA: TGTGCCAGCAGCGGGGGAATAGAAAAACTGTTTCTT.

This clonotype has a count of ten or more. The V and J genes are TRBV12-3 or TRBV12-4 and TRBJ2-5, with 13 bases lining up with TRBD2. Gene TRBJ2-1 matches the end of the DNA better, so the J call may be wrong. This CDR3 has 16 residues. In DNA form, the CDR3 reads TGTGCCAGCAGTCCCCCCCGGACTAGCGGGAGTAATGAGCAGTTCTTC. Its protein is CASSPPRTSGSNEQFF.

This clonotype appeared many times. The gene calls are TRBV5-1 and TRBJ1-1, with 9 positions matching TRBD1. The CDR3 length is 15 residues. V was pared by 4 bases and J by 2 bases, with 6 bases of the junction left unmatched. Germline CDR1 and CDR2: SGHRS and YFSETQ. In DNA, the CDR3 is TGCGCCAGCAGCAGATTACAGGGGGCAAACACTGAAGCTTTCTTT. It yields the protein CASSRLQGANTEAFF.

This clonotype was seen many times. The chain recombines TRBV30 with TRBJ2-1; 10 nucleotides agree with TRBD1. V shed 4 bases and J 5 bases; nucleotides not matched to a gene: 5. The CDR3 sequence is 14 residues long. Germline CDR1 GTSNPN, CDR2 SVGIG (reference sequence). CDR3 protein: CAWTGTGEDNEQFF. Written as DNA, the CDR3 is TGTGCCTGGACAGGGACAGGGGAGGACAATGAGCAGTTCTTC.

The chain uses TRBV20-1 and TRBJ1-5; D may be TRBD1 (5 bases). The germline V gene has CDR1 DFQATT and CDR2 SNEGSKA (reference sequence). This CDR3 has 16 residues. V lost 2 bases and J lost 2, with 16 bases in between. Here the CDR3 reads CSARPAGLNGNQPQHF. The CDR3 DNA sequence: TGCAGTGCTAGACCGGCAGGGCTTAACGGCAATCAGCCCCAGCATTTT.

The chain couples TRBV6-2 or TRBV6-3 to TRBJ1-2, with 7 nucleotides matching TRBD1. Germline trimming cut 8 bases from V and 5 bases from J; bases unmatched to any gene: 17. This CDR3 spans 16 amino acids. Germline V lookup: CDR1 MNHEY, CDR2 SVGEGT. CDR3 DNA sequence: TGTGCCAGCGCCCGGGACAGCCCCCTTACGACATATGGCTACACCTTC. The encoded protein is CASARDSPLTTYGYTF.

This chain connects TRBV28 to TRBJ2-1; the match to TRBD2 covers 9 bases. With 5 bases clipped from V and 5 bases from J, the junction kept 7 bases outside the gene matches. This CDR3 is 15 amino acids long. Germline CDR1 and CDR2: MDHEN and SYDVKM. Here the CDR3 DNA reads TGTGCCAGCAGTCTAAGCGGGAGGCCCAACAATGAGCAGTTCTTC. Protein sequence: CASSLSGRPNNEQFF.

The table lists this clonotype with many counts. The rearrangement links TRBV7-2 to TRBJ2-5; 9 bases fit TRBD2. Germline V gives CDR1 SGHTA, CDR2 FQGNSA. The V segment lost 3 bases and the J segment 5 bases; nucleotides outside the gene matches: 7. The CDR3 has 15 amino acids. The CDR3 here is CASSFGLAIRETQYF. Written as DNA, the CDR3 is TGTGCCAGCAGCTTCGGACTAGCGATCAGGGAGACCCAGTACTTC. Combining the CDR3 with reference TRBV7-2 and TRBJ2-5 gives the whole variable domain GAGVSQSPSNKVTEKGKDVELRCDPISGHTALYWYRQSLGQGLEFLIYFQGNSAPDKSGLPSDRFSAERTGGSVSTLTIQRTQQEDSAVYLCASSFGLAIRETQYFGPGTRLLVL.

This clonotype has ten or more counts. The chain joins TRBV20-1 to TRBJ2-7; D might be TRBD1 (6 bases). The CDR3 totals 14 residues. Germline V gene data show CDR1 as DFQATT and CDR2 as SNEGSKA (reference sequence). Trimming pared 4 bases from V and 0 bases from J, leaving 13 bases between. The CDR3 sequence is CSAKRGTYSYEQYF. The CDR3 bases are TGCAGTGCTAAAAGGGGGACGTACTCCTACGAGCAGTACTTC.

This clonotype came up many times. The chain links TRBV20-1 to TRBJ2-7; the D gene is possibly TRBD2 (6 bases). Trimming left V 7 bases short and J 1 base short, with 11 bases between. Germline V lookup: CDR1 DFQATT, CDR2 SNEGSKA (reference sequence). This CDR3 has 12 residues. This CDR3 reads CSGKGTSYEQYF. CDR3 bases: TGCAGTGGTAAAGGGACTTCCTACGAGCAGTACTTC.

This clonotype has more than one count but fewer than ten. J is TRBJ2-4 and V is TRBV28; 16 bases align to TRBD2. Germline V lookup: CDR1 MDHEN, CDR2 SYDVKM. The CDR3 contains 18 residues. Germline trimming cut 4 bases from V and 6 bases from J; bases unmatched to any gene: 9. The CDR3 sequence is CASSYGTSGRAIRNIQYF. Written as DNA, the CDR3 is TGTGCCAGCAGTTATGGGACTAGCGGGAGGGCCATAAGAAACATTCAGTACTTC.